This T cell receptor beta chain was identified in a study of control samples from healthy donors and cancer patients. The CDR3 totals 13 residues. With 6 bases clipped from V and 5 bases from J, the junction kept 6 bases outside the gene matches. From germline, CDR1 is SNHLY and CDR2 FYNNEI. Here immunoSEQ multiplex PCR was the method, and the copy in TCRdb shows in-frame clones only, minus some. The sample contains roughly 120,000 clones, 88% of which appear only once. The TCR originated in a woman in her 70s in good health. The chain combines TRBV2 with TRBJ1-1; 7 nucleotides line up with TRBD1. The sample was blood. CDR3 DNA: TGTGCCAGCAGGGGACAGCCGGGGACTGAAGCTTTCTTT. This gives the protein CASRGQPGTEAFF.